The 22 T cell receptor beta chains below were found in one sample sequenced in a study of cytomegalovirus exposure and HLA in healthy donors. The method was immunoSEQ multiplex PCR; TCRdb's version includes in-frame clones alone and lacks a portion of them. The sample holds around 300,000 clones, 87% seen once. The sample comprised PBMCs. Receptors were obtained from a woman in her twenties or thirties in good health and CMV-seropositive.

This clone appeared a single time. The chain recombines TRBV7-8 with TRBJ1-5, with 7 positions matching TRBD1. The CDR3 has 15 residues. Germline lookup yields CDR1 SGHVS and CDR2 FQNEAQ. V shed 5 bases, J shed 2 bases, and the junction held 6 bases outside the gene matches. The CDR3 DNA reads as TGTGCCAGCAGCCCAAGACAGGGTGGCAATCAGCCCCAGCATTTT. Translation: CASSPRQGGNQPQHF.

The chain employs TRBV2 and TRBJ1-1, with D unresolved. Trimming took 1 base from V and 8 from J, leaving 20 bases between them. Germline V gives CDR1 SNHLY, CDR2 FYNNEI. This CDR3 is built from 16 residues. In nucleotides, the CDR3 is TGTGCCAGCAGTGAAGGAGAATTCGGACTTCTGAGGGAAGCTTTCTTT. Amino acid sequence: CASSEGEFGLLREAFF.

The rearrangement joins TRBV6-6 to TRBJ1-5; the match to TRBD1 covers 7 bases. The CDR3 is made up of 12 amino acids. The ends lost 3 bases at V and 12 bases at J; junction bases unmatched: 5. Germline V gene sequence: CDR1 MNHNY, CDR2 SVGAGI (reference sequence). CDR3 bases: TGTGCCAGCAGTTATACGCAGGGGGTCCAGCATTTT. It translates to CASSYTQGVQHF.

The CDR3 loop is CASSPKADSNQPQHF. DNA of the CDR3: TGTGCCAGCTCACCAAAGGCGGATAGCAATCAGCCCCAGCATTTT. The chain recombines TRBV18 with TRBJ1-5; D remains ambiguous. Germline CDR1 is KGHSH and CDR2 is LQKENI. V lost 2 bases, J lost 0 bases, and 8 bases lay in between. CDR3 length equals 15 residues.

The CDR3 is CASSIRDRGQPQHF. The DNA for the CDR3 is TGTGCCAGTAGTATCCGGGACAGGGGACAGCCCCAGCATTTT. The J gene is TRBJ1-5, the V gene TRBV19; 10 bases fit TRBD1. CDR1 and CDR2 from the germline V gene are LNHDA and SQIVND (reference sequence). The CDR3 sequence is 14 residues long. V was pared by 3 bases and J by 7 bases, with 3 bases of the junction left unmatched.

This chain links TRBV5-1 with TRBJ1-1; D remains unclear. Trimming took 4 bases from V and 1 from J, leaving 8 bases between them. The CDR3 is 13 amino acids. Germline CDR1 and CDR2: SGHRS and YFSETQ. This CDR3 is CASSPPKNTEAFF. In DNA form, the CDR3 reads TGCGCCAGCAGCCCCCCTAAGAACACTGAAGCTTTCTTT. The whole variable domain, remainder taken from reference TRBV5-1 and TRBJ1-1, is KAGVTQTPRYLIKTRGQQVTLSCSPISGHRSVSWYQQTPGQGLQFLFEYFSETQRNKGNFPGRFSGRQFSNSRSEMNVSTLELGDSALYLCASSPPKNTEAFFGQGTRLTVV.

CDR3 region: CASSPAQERFEQYF. CDR3 DNA sequence: TGTGCCAGCTCACCAGCCCAGGAAAGGTTCGAGCAGTACTTC. V and J are TRBV18 and TRBJ2-7; D not resolved. Germline-derived CDR1 and CDR2 are KGHSH and LQKENI. V was cut by 2 bases and J by 6 bases, with 14 bases left in between. The length of the CDR3 is 14 residues.

The CDR3 loop reads CASSLKGPNEKLFF. As DNA, the CDR3 is TGTGCCAGCAGCTTAAAAGGGCCCAATGAAAAACTGTTTTTT. The gene calls are TRBV7-7 and TRBJ1-4; unclear D gene. Germline assignment: CDR1 SSHAT and CDR2 FNYEAQ (reference sequence). The CDR3 is 14 amino acids. Trimming took 2 bases from V and 5 from J, leaving 9 bases between them.

This clone was observed a few times. V and J are TRBV2 and TRBJ1-2, with unresolved D. The germline V gene encodes CDR1 SNHLY and CDR2 FYNNEI. The CDR3 extends over 12 amino acids. Trimming took off 4 bases at V and 5 bases at J, with 8 bases between the two ends. The CDR3 DNA reads as TGTGCCAGCAGTGGTGGGAATTATGGCTACACCTTC. It codes for CASSGGNYGYTF. Variable domain in full (rest from reference TRBV2 and TRBJ1-2): EPEVTQTPSHQVTQMGQEVILRCVPISNHLYFYWYRQILGQKVEFLVSFYNNEISEKSEIFDDQFSVERPDGSNFTLKIRSTKLEDSAMYFCASSGGNYGYTFGSGTRLTVV.

V gene TRBV27 combines with J gene TRBJ2-3; TRBD2 might be the D (6 bases). The CDR3 sequence is 15 residues long. Germline CDR1 MNHEY, CDR2 SMNVEV (reference sequence). V lost 2 bases and J 6 bases, leaving 15 bases between the germline ends. The CDR3 DNA sequence: TGTGCCAGCAGTTTAATAAAATGGGGAGGCGATACGCAGTATTTT. It translates to CASSLIKWGGDTQYF.

The gene calls are TRBV27 and TRBJ2-3; TRBD2 matches 8 bases. This CDR3 is 15 amino acids long. The germline gives CDR1 MNHEY, CDR2 SMNVEV (reference sequence). With 4 bases clipped from V and 5 bases from J, the junction kept 8 bases outside the gene matches. The DNA of the CDR3 is TGTGCCAGCAGTTACGGGGGGGGGCTAGGAGATACGCAGTATTTT. Translating gives CASSYGGGLGDTQYF.

The chain uses TRBV6-5 and TRBJ1-2; possibly TRBD1 for D (5 bases). Germline V gene data show CDR1 as MNHEY and CDR2 as SVGAGI. Trimming stripped 5 bases from V and 8 bases from J, with 15 bases between. This CDR3 is built from 13 residues. The CDR3 here is CASSLLGGGGYTF. For the CDR3, the DNA is TGTGCCAGCAGTCTCTTGGGGGGGGGAGGCTACACCTTC.

This rearrangement joins TRBV7-7 to TRBJ2-1; possibly TRBD2 for D (6 bases). Germline CDR1 is SSHAT and CDR2 is FNYEAQ (reference sequence). Trimming took 4 bases from V and 6 from J, leaving 16 bases between them. The CDR3 runs to 15 residues. CDR3 protein: CASSSTTGTLNEQFF. The CDR3, as DNA: TGTGCCAGCAGCTCAACAACCGGGACTCTCAATGAGCAGTTCTTC.

The rearrangement joins TRBV7-9 to TRBJ2-2; 10 bases are a match to TRBD2. CDR1 and CDR2 (germline): SEHNR, FQNEAQ (reference sequence). Losses at the gene ends were 6 bases for V and 5 bases for J; bases not matched to a gene: 9. There are 16 residues in the CDR3. The CDR3 DNA is TGTGCCAGCAGACGTGAGCGGGAGGGAAATACCGGGGAGCTGTTTTTT. Translating gives CASRREREGNTGELFF.

V and J are TRBV6-4 and TRBJ1-4; TRBD1 is a possible D gene (5 bases). CDR1 and CDR2 (germline): MRHNA, SNTAGT. Trimming took off 0 bases at V and 8 bases at J, with 22 bases between the two ends. This CDR3 comprises 18 residues. The DNA for the CDR3 is TGTGCCAGCAGTGACTCATCAGTCGCTAGGGGTGGTGGGGAAAAACTGTTTTTT. This sequence encodes CASSDSSVARGGGEKLFF.

The V call is TRBV7-2, the J call TRBJ2-3; 9 bases agree with TRBD2. This CDR3 has 16 residues. V lost 2 bases to trimming and J lost 1 base; unmatched junction nucleotides: 4. The germline V gene has CDR1 SGHTA and CDR2 FQGNSA. DNA for the CDR3: TGTGCCAGCAGCTTATCTGTAGCGGGGGGCACAGATACGCAGTATTTT. The encoded protein is CASSLSVAGGTDTQYF.

The chain carries TRBV20-1 and TRBJ1-1; D ambiguous. CDR3 length: 10 residues. The V gene's germline CDR1 is DFQATT and CDR2 SNEGSKA (reference sequence). For the CDR3, the DNA is TGCAGCTGGGTGAACACTGAAGCTTTCTTT. Translating gives CSWVNTEAFF.

This chain joins TRBV4-3 and TRBJ2-7; D may match TRBD1 or TRBD2 (5 bases each). This CDR3 comprises 14 residues. CDR1 is LGHNA and CDR2 is YSLEER in the germline V gene. V lost 5 bases, J lost 3 bases, and 14 bases lay in between. Here the CDR3 reads CASSSGRSDYEQYF. CDR3 DNA sequence: TGCGCCAGCAGCTCGGGACGAAGTGACTACGAGCAGTACTTC.

The rearrangement uses TRBV7-2 and TRBJ1-2; D is undetermined. The germline gives CDR1 SGHTA, CDR2 FQGNSA. Deletions cut 5 bases from V and 0 bases from J, with 16 bases between. This CDR3 is built from 16 residues. Written as DNA, the CDR3 is TGTGCCAGCAGCCTATCCCAGTCTTTCGCTAACTATGGCTACACCTTC. This translates into CASSLSQSFANYGYTF.

In this sample, this clone turned up once. This chain joins TRBV5-4 and TRBJ1-4; a weak D match, TRBD1 (6 bases). Germline V gene data show CDR1 as SGHNT and CDR2 as YYREEE (reference sequence). Trimming cost V 4 bases and J 4 bases, with 14 bases left between them. The CDR3 contains 15 residues. This CDR3 is CASSRGQGINEKLFF. CDR3 sequence (DNA): TGTGCCAGCAGCCGAGGTCAGGGGATTAATGAAAAACTGTTTTTT. Supplemented by reference TRBV5-4 and TRBJ1-4, the full variable domain reads ETGVTQSPTHLIKTRGQQVTLRCSSQSGHNTVSWYQQALGQGPQFIFQYYREEENGRGNFPPRFSGLQFPNYSSELNVNALELDDSALYLCASSRGQGINEKLFFGSGTQLSVL.

This clone was seen more than once but under ten times. This sequence joins TRBV10-2 and TRBJ1-4; 8 nucleotides agree with TRBD1. Germline V gene lookup returns CDR1 WSHSY and CDR2 SAAADI. The CDR3 is made up of 14 amino acids. V shed 10 bases and J 8 bases; nucleotides not matched to a gene: 12. The CDR3 DNA is TGCGCCACCCGTATTCTACAGGGGGGAGAAAAACTGTTTTTT. Translation: CATRILQGGEKLFF.

The chain recombines TRBV5-4 with TRBJ2-3; 7 nucleotides match TRBD1. Germline V gene lookup returns CDR1 SGHNT and CDR2 YYREEE (reference sequence). The V gene end was trimmed by 4 bases and the J gene end by 3 bases; junction bases not matched to a gene: 5. The CDR3 extends over 14 amino acids. The CDR3 nucleotides read TGTGCCAGCAGCCCAAAGACAGGGACAGATACGCAGTATTTT. It is translated as CASSPKTGTDTQYF.